This TCR beta chain was identified in a study of control samples from healthy donors and cancer patients. Generated by immunoSEQ multiplex PCR, the TCRdb table keeps only in-frame clones and is missing some. The data contain 100,000 to 150,000 clones, around nine tenths of them singletons. The sequenced sample consisted of PBMCs. The source of this sequence is a man aged 50 to 59 with head and neck cancer.

The DNA of the CDR3 is TGTGCCAGCAGCTTGAACAGGGGTGATGGGGCCAACGTCCTGACTTTC. It encodes CASSLNRGDGANVLTF. The chain employs TRBV5-4 and TRBJ2-6, with 7 nucleotides matching TRBD1. The germline CDR1 and CDR2 sequences are SGHNT and YYREEE (reference sequence). The length of the CDR3 is 16 residues. V shed 1 base and J 3 bases; nucleotides not matched to a gene: 4.